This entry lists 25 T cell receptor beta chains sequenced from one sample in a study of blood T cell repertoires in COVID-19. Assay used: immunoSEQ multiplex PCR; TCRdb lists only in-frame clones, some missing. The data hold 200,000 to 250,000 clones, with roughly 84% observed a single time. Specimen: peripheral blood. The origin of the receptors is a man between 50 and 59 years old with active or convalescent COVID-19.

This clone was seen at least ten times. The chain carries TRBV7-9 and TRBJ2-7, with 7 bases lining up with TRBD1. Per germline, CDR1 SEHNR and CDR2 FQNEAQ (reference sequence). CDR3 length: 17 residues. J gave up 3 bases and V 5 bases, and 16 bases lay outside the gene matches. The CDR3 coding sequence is TGTGCCAGCAGCCCTACGAGGCGAGGGGGCACCTACTACGAGCAGTACTTC. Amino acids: CASSPTRRGGTYYEQYF.

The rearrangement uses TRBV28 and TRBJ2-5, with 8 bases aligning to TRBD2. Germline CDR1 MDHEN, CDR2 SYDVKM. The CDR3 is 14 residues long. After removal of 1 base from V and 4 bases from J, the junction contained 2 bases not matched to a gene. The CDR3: CASSLSGGLETQYF. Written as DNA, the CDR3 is TGTGCCAGCAGTTTATCGGGAGGGCTAGAGACCCAGTACTTC.

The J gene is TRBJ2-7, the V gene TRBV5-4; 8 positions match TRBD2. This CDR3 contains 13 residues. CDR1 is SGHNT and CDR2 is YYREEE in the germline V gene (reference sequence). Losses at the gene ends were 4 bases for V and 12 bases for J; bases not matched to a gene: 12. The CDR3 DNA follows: TGTGCCAGCAGCCCGCCGGGACTAGGGGAGGTGTACTTC. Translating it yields CASSPPGLGEVYF.

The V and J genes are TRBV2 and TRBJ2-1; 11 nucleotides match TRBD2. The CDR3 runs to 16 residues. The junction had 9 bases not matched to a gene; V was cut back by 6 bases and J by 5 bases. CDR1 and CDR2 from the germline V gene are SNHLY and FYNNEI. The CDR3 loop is CASRVTSGSIHNEQFF. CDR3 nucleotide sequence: TGTGCCAGCAGAGTCACTAGCGGGAGCATCCACAATGAGCAGTTCTTC. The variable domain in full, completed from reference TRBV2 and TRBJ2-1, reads EPEVTQTPSHQVTQMGQEVILRCVPISNHLYFYWYRQILGQKVEFLVSFYNNEISEKSEIFDDQFSVERPDGSNFTLKIRSTKLEDSAMYFCASRVTSGSIHNEQFFGPGTRLTVL.

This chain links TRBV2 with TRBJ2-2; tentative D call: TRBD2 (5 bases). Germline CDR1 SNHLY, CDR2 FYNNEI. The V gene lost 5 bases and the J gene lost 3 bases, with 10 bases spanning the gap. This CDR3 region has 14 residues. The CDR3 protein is CASSPRRDTGELFF. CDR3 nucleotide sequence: TGTGCCAGCAGTCCCAGGCGGGACACCGGGGAGCTGTTTTTT.

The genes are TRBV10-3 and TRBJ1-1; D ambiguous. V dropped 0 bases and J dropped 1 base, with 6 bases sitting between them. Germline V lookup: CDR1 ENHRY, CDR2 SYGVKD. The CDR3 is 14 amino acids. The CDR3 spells CAISESPGNTEAFF. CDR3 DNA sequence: TGTGCCATCAGTGAGTCGCCCGGGAACACTGAAGCTTTCTTT.

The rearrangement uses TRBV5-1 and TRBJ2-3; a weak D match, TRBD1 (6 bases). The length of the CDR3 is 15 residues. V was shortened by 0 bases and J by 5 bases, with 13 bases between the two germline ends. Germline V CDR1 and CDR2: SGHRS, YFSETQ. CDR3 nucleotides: TGCGCCAGCAGCTTGGTTCCCCAGGGGAAAGATACGCAGTATTTT. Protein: CASSLVPQGKDTQYF.

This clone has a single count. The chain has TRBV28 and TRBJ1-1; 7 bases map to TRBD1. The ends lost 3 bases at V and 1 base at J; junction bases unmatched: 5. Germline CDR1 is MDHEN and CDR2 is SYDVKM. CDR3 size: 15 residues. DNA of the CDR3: TGTGCCAGCAGTTTTCAACGGACAGGGAACACTGAAGCTTTCTTT. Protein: CASSFQRTGNTEAFF.

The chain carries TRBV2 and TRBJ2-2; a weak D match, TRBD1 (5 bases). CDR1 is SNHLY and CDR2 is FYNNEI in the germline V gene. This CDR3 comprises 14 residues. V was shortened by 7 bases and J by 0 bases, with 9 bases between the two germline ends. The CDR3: CASNWTPNTGELFF. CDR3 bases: TGTGCCAGCAATTGGACACCGAACACCGGGGAGCTGTTTTTT.

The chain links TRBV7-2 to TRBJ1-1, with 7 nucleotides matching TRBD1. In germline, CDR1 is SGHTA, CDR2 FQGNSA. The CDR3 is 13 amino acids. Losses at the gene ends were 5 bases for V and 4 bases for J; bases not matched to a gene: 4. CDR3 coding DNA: TGTGCCAGCAGCCTGACAGGGATCACTGAAGCTTTCTTT. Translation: CASSLTGITEAFF.

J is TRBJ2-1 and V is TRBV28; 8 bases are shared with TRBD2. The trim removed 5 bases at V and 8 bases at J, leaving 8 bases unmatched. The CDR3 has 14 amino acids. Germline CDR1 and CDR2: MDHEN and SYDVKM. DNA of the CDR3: TGTGCCAGCAGTATACATAGCGGGGTATATGAGCAGTTCTTC. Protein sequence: CASSIHSGVYEQFF.

The DNA for the CDR3 is TGTGCCAGCAGCCCCCCCCCGAGCGGGGGGTCAAATACGCAGTATTTT. As protein: CASSPPPSGGSNTQYF. The V call is TRBV7-9, the J call TRBJ2-3; 9 bases line up with TRBD2. The germline V gene encodes CDR1 SEHNR and CDR2 FQNEAQ (reference sequence). J gave up 7 bases and V 5 bases, and 13 bases lay outside the gene matches. This CDR3 has 16 residues.

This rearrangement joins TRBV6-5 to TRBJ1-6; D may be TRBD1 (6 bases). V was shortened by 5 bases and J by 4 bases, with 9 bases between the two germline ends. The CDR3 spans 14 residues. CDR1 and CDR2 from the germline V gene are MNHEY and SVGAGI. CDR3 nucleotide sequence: TGTGCCAGCAGTCGACAGGCTTATAATTCACCCCTCCACTTT. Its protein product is CASSRQAYNSPLHF.

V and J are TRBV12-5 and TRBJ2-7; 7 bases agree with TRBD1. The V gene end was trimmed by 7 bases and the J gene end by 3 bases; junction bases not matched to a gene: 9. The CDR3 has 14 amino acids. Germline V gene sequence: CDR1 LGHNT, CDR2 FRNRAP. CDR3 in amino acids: CASAPPGQHYEQYF. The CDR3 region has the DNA TGTGCTAGTGCCCCGCCGGGACAGCACTACGAGCAGTACTTC.

CDR3 in amino acids: CASSQGGDRASNQPQHF. As DNA, the CDR3 is TGCGCCAGCAGCCAAGGGGGGGACAGAGCTAGCAATCAGCCCCAGCATTTT. This rearrangement joins TRBV4-1 to TRBJ1-5, with TRBD1 identical over 7 bases. This CDR3 has 17 residues. Looked up from germline, CDR1 is MGHRA and CDR2 is YSYEKL. Trimming at V came to 1 base and at J to 0 bases, leaving 6 bases not matched to a gene.

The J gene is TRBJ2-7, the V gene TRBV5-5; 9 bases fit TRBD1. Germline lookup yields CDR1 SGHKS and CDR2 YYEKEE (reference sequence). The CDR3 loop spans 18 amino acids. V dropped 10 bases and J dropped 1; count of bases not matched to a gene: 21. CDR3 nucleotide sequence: TGTGCCCCCCAGAGTAGGACAGGGGCCATCCTTAGGTCCTACGAGCAGTACGTC. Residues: CAPQSRTGAILRSYEQYV.

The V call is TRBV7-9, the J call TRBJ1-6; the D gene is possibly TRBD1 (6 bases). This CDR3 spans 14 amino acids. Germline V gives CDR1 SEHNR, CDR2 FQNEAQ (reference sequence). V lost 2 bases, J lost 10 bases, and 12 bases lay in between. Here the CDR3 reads CASSLMTGVSPLHF. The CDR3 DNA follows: TGTGCCAGCAGCTTAATGACAGGCGTCTCACCCCTCCACTTT.

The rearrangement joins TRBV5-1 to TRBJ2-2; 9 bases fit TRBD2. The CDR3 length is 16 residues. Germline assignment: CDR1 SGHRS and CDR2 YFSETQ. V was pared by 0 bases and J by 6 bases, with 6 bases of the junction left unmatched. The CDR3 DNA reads TGCGCCAGCAGCTTGGTTGCGAGCGGGGGGTCCGGGGAGCTGTTTTTT. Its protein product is CASSLVASGGSGELFF.

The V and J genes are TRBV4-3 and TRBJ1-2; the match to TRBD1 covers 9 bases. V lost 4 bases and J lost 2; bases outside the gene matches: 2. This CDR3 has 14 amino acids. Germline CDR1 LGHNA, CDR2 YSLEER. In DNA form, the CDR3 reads TGCGCCAGCAGCCCCGGGACAGGGAACTATGGCTACACCTTC. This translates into CASSPGTGNYGYTF.

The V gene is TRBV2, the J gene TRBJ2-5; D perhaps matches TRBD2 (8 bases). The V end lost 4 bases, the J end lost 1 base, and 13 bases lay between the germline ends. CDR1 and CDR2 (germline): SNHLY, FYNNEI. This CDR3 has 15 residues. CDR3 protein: CASSAGGDSQETQYF. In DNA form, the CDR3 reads TGTGCCAGCAGTGCCGGGGGGGACAGCCAAGAGACCCAGTACTTC.

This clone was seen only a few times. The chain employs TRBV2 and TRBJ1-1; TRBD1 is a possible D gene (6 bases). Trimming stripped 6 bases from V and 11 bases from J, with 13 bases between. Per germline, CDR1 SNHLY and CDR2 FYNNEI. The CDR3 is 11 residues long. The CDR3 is CASRYSGDAFF. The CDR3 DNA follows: TGTGCCAGCAGGTATTCAGGGGATGCTTTCTTT.

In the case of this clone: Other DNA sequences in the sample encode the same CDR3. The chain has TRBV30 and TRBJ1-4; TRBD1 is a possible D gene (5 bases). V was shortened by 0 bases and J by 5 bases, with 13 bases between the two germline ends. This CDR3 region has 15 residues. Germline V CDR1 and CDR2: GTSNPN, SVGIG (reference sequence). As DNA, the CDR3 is TGTGCCTGGAGTGTACTCAGGGCACCAAATGAAAAACTGTTTTTT. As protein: CAWSVLRAPNEKLFF.

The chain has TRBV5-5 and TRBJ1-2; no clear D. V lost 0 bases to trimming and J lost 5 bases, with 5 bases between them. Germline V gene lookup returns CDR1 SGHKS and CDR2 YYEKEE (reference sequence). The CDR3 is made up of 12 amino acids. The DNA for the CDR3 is TGTGCCAGCAGCTTGGGAGTATATGGCTACACCTTC. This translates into CASSLGVYGYTF.

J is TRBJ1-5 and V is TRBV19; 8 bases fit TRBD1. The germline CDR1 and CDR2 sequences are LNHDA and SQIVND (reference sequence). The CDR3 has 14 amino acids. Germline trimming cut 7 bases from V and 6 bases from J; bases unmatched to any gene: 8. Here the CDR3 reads CASTTTDRAQPQHF. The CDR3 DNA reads TGTGCCAGTACAACAACGGACAGGGCTCAGCCCCAGCATTTT.

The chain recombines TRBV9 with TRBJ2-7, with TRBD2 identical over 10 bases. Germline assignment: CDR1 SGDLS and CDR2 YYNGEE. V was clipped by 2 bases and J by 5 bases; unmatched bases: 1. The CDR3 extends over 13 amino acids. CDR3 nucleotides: TGTGCCAGCAGCGTTACTAGCGGGGACGAGCAGTACTTC. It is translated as CASSVTSGDEQYF. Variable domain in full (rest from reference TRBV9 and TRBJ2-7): DSGVTQTPKHLITATGQRVTLRCSPRSGDLSVYWYQQSLDQGLQFLIQYYNGEERAKGNILERFSAQQFPDLHSELNLSSLELGDSALYFCASSVTSGDEQYFGPGTRLTVT.